The present T cell receptor (beta chain) was sequenced within a study of cytomegalovirus exposure and HLA in healthy donors. The overall study: Earlier sequencing of around 190 million T cells yielded around 120 million unique TCR beta sequences.

Between the trimmed V and J ends, which lost 2 bases and 0 bases, there was a span of 8 bases. Per germline, CDR1 MNHEY and CDR2 SVGAGI. There are 15 residues in the CDR3. PCR used 60 Vbeta primers and 13 Jbeta primers. Method: immunoSEQ multiplex PCR; TCRdb's copy keeps in-frame clones and lacks some. Of roughly 98,000 clones listed, under 75% are singletons. The V call is TRBV6-5, the J call TRBJ2-1, with D perhaps matching TRBD1 (6 bases). The sequenced material came from PBMCs. The TCR sequence derives from a middle-aged man in good health and CMV-seronegative. The CDR3: CASSYDRNSYNEQFF. CDR3 in DNA: TGTGCCAGCAGTTACGACAGGAACTCCTACAATGAGCAGTTCTTC.